This T cell receptor (beta chain) was identified in a study of CD4 and CD8 cells across lung adenocarcinoma regions. This clonotype was observed many times. MiXCR was run by TCRdb on the PCR reads, yielding one entry per CDR3 protein. The sample carries under 20,000 distinct CDR3 sequences, 50% recorded once. Samples came from patients with localized non-small cell lung adenocarcinoma. This sequence was found in a male donor with lung adenocarcinoma. The CD4 and CD8 labels of this study may be unreliable. The sequenced sample consisted of CD8+ T cells from the margin of a lung tumor.

CDR3 sequence reads: CASSYYGSEQFF. CDR3 in DNA: TGTGCCAGCAGTTACTACGGAAGTGAGCAGTTCTTC. The V gene is TRBV6-5, the J gene TRBJ2-1; no firm D call. V lost 1 base to trimming and J lost 9 bases, with 7 bases between them. The CDR3 totals 12 residues. The germline CDR1 and CDR2 sequences are MNHEY and SVGAGI.